Listed below are T cell receptor beta chains from one sample, sequenced in a study of blood T cell repertoires in COVID-19. Sequenced by immunoSEQ multiplex PCR; TCRdb stores in-frame clones only, minus some. The sample lists roughly 75,000 clones, 86% occurring once. Sequenced input: peripheral blood. Receptors originate from a man older than 75 with COVID-19, enrolled during active disease. The CDR3 runs from the conserved cysteine through the conserved F or W.

CDR3: CASSLMTGQGNTEAFF; J: TRBJ1-1; V: TRBV11-2
CDR3: CASSQTGNSNQPQHF; J: TRBJ1-5; V: TRBV3-1/TRBV3-2
CDR3: CASSLLADGTDTQYF; J: TRBJ2-3; V: TRBV4-2
CDR3: CASSTRTVLSYEQYF; J: TRBJ2-7; V: TRBV19
CDR3: CASSQWGSADTEAFF; J: TRBJ1-1; V: TRBV14
CDR3: CASRAESYEQYF; J: TRBJ2-7; V: TRBV2
CDR3: CASNFRDRGRTQYF; J: TRBJ2-5; V: TRBV5-1
CDR3: CASSQGTATLSYEQYF; J: TRBJ2-7; V: TRBV18
CDR3: CASSLNGGPYDTQYF; J: TRBJ2-3; V: TRBV5-1
CDR3: CASNPPGYSLNTEAFF; J: TRBJ1-1; V: TRBV28
CDR3: CASSFLGRETQYF; J: TRBJ2-5; V: TRBV12-3/TRBV12-4
CDR3: CASGLSGNVEAFF; J: TRBJ1-1; V: TRBV12-5
CDR3: CASSSWDRGYYGYTF; J: TRBJ1-2; V: TRBV7-2
CDR3: CASSIRDRGTQDTGELFF; J: TRBJ2-2; V: TRBV19
CDR3: CASSLGQVQNSPLHF; J: TRBJ1-6; V: TRBV5-6
CDR3: CATSIGARVDEKLFF; J: TRBJ1-4; V: TRBV15
CDR3: CASSIGGGYYEQYF; J: TRBJ2-7; V: TRBV19
CDR3: CASSLFRGSYEQYF; J: TRBJ2-7; V: TRBV11-2
CDR3: CASSPPGGTLEQYF; J: TRBJ2-7; V: TRBV7-8
CDR3: CATSGTGSPTEAFF; J: TRBJ1-1; V: TRBV24-1
CDR3: CASRLAGGTDTQYF; J: TRBJ2-3; V: TRBV7-3
CDR3: CASSISPVSYEQYF; J: TRBJ2-7; V: TRBV19
CDR3: CASPEDCRSRKIYEQYF; J: TRBJ2-7; V: TRBV6-4
CDR3: CASSDPTGLNTEAFF; J: TRBJ1-1; V: TRBV25-1
CDR3: CASSPRQPSGYTF; J: TRBJ1-2; V: TRBV18
CDR3: CASSVGSEDEQYF; J: TRBJ2-7; V: TRBV9
CDR3: CASTTRRSFYEQYF; J: TRBJ2-7; V: TRBV5-6
CDR3: CASSRGATNEKLFF; J: TRBJ1-4; V: TRBV9
CDR3: CASSEVRGGDNQPQHF; J: TRBJ1-5; V: TRBV19
CDR3: CASSRTNEKLFF; J: TRBJ1-4; V: TRBV6-1
CDR3: CASSYTQGNTIYF; J: TRBJ1-3; V: TRBV7-3
CDR3: CASSFAQGAAASQPQHF; J: TRBJ1-5; V: TRBV7-9
CDR3: CASSTYEDGQQGYGYTF; J: TRBJ1-2; V: TRBV19
CDR3: CASSAGYGYTF; J: TRBJ1-2; V: TRBV19
CDR3: CASSLWEGVREQYF; J: TRBJ2-7; V: TRBV4-1
CDR3: CASSQGADTEAFF; J: TRBJ1-1; V: TRBV7-3
CDR3: CASSSSGGGEQFF; J: TRBJ2-1; V: TRBV6-2/TRBV6-3
CDR3: CSVLSGTGRFYGYTF; J: TRBJ1-2; V: TRBV29-1
CDR3: CASSLSGTSPSNAEQFF; J: TRBJ2-1; V: TRBV5-1
CDR3: CASRPFRDSYNEQFF; J: TRBJ2-1; V: TRBV6-5
CDR3: CASRHSNSPLHF; J: TRBJ1-6; V: TRBV5-1
CDR3: CASSSGTGVNYGYTF; J: TRBJ1-2; V: TRBV7-9
CDR3: CASSSSNSPLHF; J: TRBJ1-6; V: TRBV19